Listed below are T cell receptor beta chains from one sample, sequenced in a study of metastatic and nonmetastatic thyroid tumors. Through MiXCR, TCRdb re-clonotyped the PCR reads. The data contain just over 8,000 clones, about 23% of them singletons. The sample was tumor tissue. The receptors were sampled from a female donor with papillary thyroid cancer or a benign thyroid nodule (not recorded which). Some clones in this sample may be carry-over from other donors' samples. Both conserved end residues are part of each CDR3. A D gene is named only where the DNA matches it firmly. For some rows the clone size is stated as once, few or many, or as a class when expanded; others skip it.

d_call: TRBD1; j_call: TRBJ1-6; v_call: TRBV10-1; clone_size: few; cdr3_aa: CASSESGAGGSSPLHF; cdr3_nt: TGCGCCAGCAGTGAGTCTGGGGCAGGGGGAAGTTCACCCCTCCACTTT
d_call: -; j_call: TRBJ2-3; v_call: TRBV6-1; clone_size: many; cdr3_aa: CASSPPRTDTQYF; cdr3_nt: TGTGCCAGCAGTCCACCTAGAACAGATACGCAGTATTTT
d_call: -; j_call: TRBJ1-2; v_call: TRBV5-1; clone_size: medium-sized; cdr3_aa: CASSFGDARANYGYTF; cdr3_nt: TGCGCCAGCAGCTTCGGGGACGCGAGGGCTAACTATGGCTACACCTTC
d_call: TRBD1; j_call: TRBJ2-1; v_call: TRBV20-1; clone_size: -; cdr3_aa: CSARDGTGNINEQFF; cdr3_nt: TGCAGTGCTAGAGATGGGACAGGGAATATCAATGAGCAGTTCTTC
d_call: -; j_call: TRBJ1-6; v_call: TRBV28; clone_size: -; cdr3_aa: CASKQYSSYNSPLHF; cdr3_nt: TGTGCCAGCAAGCAGTATAGCTCCTATAATTCACCCCTCCACTTT
d_call: TRBD1; j_call: TRBJ2-6; v_call: TRBV12-3/TRBV12-4; clone_size: few; cdr3_aa: CASSDRELTGANVLTF; cdr3_nt: TGTGCCAGCAGCGACAGGGAACTAACTGGGGCCAACGTCCTGACTTTC
d_call: -; j_call: TRBJ2-1; v_call: TRBV5-1; clone_size: many; cdr3_aa: CASSLQGNEQFF; cdr3_nt: TGCGCCAGCAGCTTACAGGGAAATGAGCAGTTCTTC
d_call: -; j_call: TRBJ2-7; v_call: TRBV5-6; clone_size: many; cdr3_aa: CASSSPGQTYEQYF; cdr3_nt: TGTGCCAGCAGCTCCCCGGGACAAACCTACGAGCAGTACTTC
d_call: TRBD1; j_call: TRBJ1-1; v_call: TRBV6-5; clone_size: -; cdr3_aa: CASSYSAGGTEAFF; cdr3_nt: TGTGCCAGCAGTTACTCGGCAGGGGGCACTGAAGCTTTCTTT
d_call: TRBD1; j_call: TRBJ2-1; v_call: TRBV29-1; clone_size: many; cdr3_aa: CSVSRQGDNEQFF; cdr3_nt: TGCAGCGTTAGTAGACAGGGGGACAATGAGCAGTTCTTC
d_call: -; j_call: TRBJ2-5; v_call: TRBV19; clone_size: many; cdr3_aa: CASSPVSRKETQYF; cdr3_nt: TGTGCCAGTAGCCCAGTCTCCAGGAAAGAGACCCAGTACTTC
d_call: -; j_call: TRBJ1-1; v_call: TRBV20-1; clone_size: medium-sized; cdr3_aa: CSARDGNTEAFF; cdr3_nt: TGCAGTGCTAGAGACGGGAACACTGAAGCTTTCTTT
d_call: -; j_call: TRBJ1-5; v_call: TRBV25-1; clone_size: many; cdr3_aa: CASLKRSWRGYYSNQPQHF; cdr3_nt: TGTGCCAGCCTAAAAAGATCGTGGAGGGGATATTATAGCAATCAGCCCCAGCATTTT